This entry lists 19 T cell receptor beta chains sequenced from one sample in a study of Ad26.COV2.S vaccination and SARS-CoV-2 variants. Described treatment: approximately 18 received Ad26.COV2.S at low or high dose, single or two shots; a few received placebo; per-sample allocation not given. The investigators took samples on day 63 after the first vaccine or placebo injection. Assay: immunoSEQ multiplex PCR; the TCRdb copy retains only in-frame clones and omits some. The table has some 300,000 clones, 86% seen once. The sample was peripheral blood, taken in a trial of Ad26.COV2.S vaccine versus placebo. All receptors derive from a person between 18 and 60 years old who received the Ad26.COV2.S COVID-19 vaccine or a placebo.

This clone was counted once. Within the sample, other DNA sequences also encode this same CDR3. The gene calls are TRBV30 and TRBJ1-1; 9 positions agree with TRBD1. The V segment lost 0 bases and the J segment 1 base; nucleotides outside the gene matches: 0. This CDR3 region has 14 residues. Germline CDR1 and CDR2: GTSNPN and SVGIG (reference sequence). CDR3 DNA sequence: TGTGCCTGGAGTGTGGGACAGGGGAACACTGAAGCTTTCTTT. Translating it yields CAWSVGQGNTEAFF.

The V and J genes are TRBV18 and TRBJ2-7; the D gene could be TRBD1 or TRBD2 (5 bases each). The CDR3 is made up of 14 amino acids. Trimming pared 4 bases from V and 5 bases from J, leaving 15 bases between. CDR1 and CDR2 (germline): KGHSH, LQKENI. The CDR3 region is CASSLSGTGNEQYF. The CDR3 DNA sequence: TGTGCCAGCTCACTTTCCGGGACCGGCAACGAGCAGTACTTC.

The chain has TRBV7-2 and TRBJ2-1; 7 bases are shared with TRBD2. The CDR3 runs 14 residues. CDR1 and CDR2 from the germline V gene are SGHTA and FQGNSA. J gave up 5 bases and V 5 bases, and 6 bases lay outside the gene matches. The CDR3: CASSPPGLNNEQFF. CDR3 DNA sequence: TGTGCCAGCAGCCCCCCGGGACTAAACAATGAGCAGTTCTTC.

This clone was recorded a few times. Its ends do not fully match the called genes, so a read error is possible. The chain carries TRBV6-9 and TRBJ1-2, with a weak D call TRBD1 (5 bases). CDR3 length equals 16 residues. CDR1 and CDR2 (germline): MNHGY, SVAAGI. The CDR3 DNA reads TGCCCGACCCCCGGGGTTTGGGGGACCTTGGGCTATGGCTACACCTTC. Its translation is CPTPGVWGTLGYGYTF.

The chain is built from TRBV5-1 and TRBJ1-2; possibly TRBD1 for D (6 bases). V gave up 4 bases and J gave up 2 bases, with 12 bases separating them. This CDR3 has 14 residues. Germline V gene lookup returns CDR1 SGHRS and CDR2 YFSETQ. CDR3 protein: CASSVTQGNYGYTF. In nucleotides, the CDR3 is TGCGCCAGCAGCGTAACACAGGGAAACTATGGCTACACCTTC.

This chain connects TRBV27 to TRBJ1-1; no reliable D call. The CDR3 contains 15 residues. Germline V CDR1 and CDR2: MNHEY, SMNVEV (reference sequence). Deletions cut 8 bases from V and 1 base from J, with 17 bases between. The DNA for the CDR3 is TGTGCCAGCGTTTTAATCCGTGGGGAGAACACTGAAGCTTTCTTT. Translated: CASVLIRGENTEAFF.

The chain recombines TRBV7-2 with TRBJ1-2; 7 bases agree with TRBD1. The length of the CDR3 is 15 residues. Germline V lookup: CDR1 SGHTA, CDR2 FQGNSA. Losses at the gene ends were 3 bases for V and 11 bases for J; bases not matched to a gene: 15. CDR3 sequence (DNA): TGTGCCAGCAGCTTCACCCTCGGGACAGATAGTCATTACACCTTC. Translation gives CASSFTLGTDSHYTF.

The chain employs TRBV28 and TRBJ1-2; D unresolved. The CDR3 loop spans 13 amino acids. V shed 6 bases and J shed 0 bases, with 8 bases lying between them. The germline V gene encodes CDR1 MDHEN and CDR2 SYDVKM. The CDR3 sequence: CASSLPTNYGYTF. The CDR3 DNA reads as TGTGCCAGCAGCCTTCCCACTAACTATGGCTACACCTTC.

The CDR3 loop is CSASGQAYGYTF. The DNA of the CDR3 is TGCAGTGCTAGTGGACAGGCCTATGGCTACACCTTC. The chain couples TRBV20-1 to TRBJ1-2, with 7 bases identical to TRBD1. The CDR3 length is 12 residues. CDR1 is DFQATT, CDR2 SNEGSKA, per germline (reference sequence). Trimming took 3 bases from V and 4 from J; bases not matched to a gene: 2.

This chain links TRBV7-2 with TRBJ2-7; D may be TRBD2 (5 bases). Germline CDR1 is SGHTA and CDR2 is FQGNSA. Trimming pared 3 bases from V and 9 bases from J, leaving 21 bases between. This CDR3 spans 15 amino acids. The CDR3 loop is CASSFLFGESGRQYF. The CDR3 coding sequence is TGTGCCAGCAGCTTCCTTTTTGGGGAGTCGGGCCGGCAGTACTTC.

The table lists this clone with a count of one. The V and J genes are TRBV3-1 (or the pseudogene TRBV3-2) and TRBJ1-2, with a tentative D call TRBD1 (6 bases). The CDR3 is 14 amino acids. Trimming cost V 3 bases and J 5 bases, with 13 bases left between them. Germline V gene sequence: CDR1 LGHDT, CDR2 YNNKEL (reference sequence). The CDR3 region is CASSQARQVYGYTF. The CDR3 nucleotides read TGTGCCAGCAGCCAGGCTCGACAGGTATATGGCTACACCTTC.

This CDR3 is CASSRRQTNEKLFF. The DNA for the CDR3 is TGTGCCAGCAGCCGACGGCAGACTAATGAAAAACTGTTTTTT. The J gene is TRBJ1-4, the V gene TRBV3-1 (or the pseudogene TRBV3-2); D is ambiguous. The CDR3 is made up of 14 amino acids. Trimming removed 4 bases at V and 2 bases at J, with 8 bases between. Germline V lookup: CDR1 LGHDT, CDR2 YNNKEL (reference sequence).

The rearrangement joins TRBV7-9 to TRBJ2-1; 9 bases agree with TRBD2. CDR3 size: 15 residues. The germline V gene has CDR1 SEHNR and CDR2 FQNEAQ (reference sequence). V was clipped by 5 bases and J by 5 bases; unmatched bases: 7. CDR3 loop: CASSLRTSENNEQFF. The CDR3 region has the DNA TGTGCCAGCAGCCTAAGGACTAGCGAGAACAATGAGCAGTTCTTC.

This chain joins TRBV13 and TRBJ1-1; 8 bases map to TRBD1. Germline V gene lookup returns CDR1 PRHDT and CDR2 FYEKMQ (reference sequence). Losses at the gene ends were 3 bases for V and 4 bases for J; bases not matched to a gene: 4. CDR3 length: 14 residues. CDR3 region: CASSFQGAGTEAFF. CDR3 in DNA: TGTGCCAGCAGCTTCCAGGGGGCTGGCACTGAAGCTTTCTTT.

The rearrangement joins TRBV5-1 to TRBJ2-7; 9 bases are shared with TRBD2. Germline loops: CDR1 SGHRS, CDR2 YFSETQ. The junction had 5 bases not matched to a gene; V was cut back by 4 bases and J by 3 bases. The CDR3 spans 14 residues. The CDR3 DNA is TGCGCCAGCAGCAGCCTAGCGGGGAACTACGAGCAGTACTTC. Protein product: CASSSLAGNYEQYF.

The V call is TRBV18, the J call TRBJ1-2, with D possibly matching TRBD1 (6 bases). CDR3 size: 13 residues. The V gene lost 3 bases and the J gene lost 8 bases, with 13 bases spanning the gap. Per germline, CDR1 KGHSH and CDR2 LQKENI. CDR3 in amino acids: CASSPAKGGGYTF. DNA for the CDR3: TGTGCCAGCTCACCGGCGAAGGGGGGGGGCTACACCTTC.

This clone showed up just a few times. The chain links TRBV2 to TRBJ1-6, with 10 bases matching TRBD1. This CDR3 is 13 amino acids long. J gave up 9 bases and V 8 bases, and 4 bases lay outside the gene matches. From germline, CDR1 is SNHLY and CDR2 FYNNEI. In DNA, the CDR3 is TGTGCCAGCGCGCGGACAGGGGGTTCACCCCTCCACTTT. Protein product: CASARTGGSPLHF. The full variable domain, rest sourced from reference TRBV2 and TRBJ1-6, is EPEVTQTPSHQVTQMGQEVILRCVPISNHLYFYWYRQILGQKVEFLVSFYNNEISEKSEIFDDQFSVERPDGSNFTLKIRSTKLEDSAMYFCASARTGGSPLHFGNGTRLTVT.

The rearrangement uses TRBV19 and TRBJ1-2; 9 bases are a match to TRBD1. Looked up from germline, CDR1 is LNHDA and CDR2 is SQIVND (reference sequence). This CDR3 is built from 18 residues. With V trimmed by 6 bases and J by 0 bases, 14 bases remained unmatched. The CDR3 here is CASSRQGVSSNSNYGYTF. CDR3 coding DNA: TGTGCCAGTAGCCGACAGGGGGTCTCCAGCAACTCTAACTATGGCTACACCTTC.

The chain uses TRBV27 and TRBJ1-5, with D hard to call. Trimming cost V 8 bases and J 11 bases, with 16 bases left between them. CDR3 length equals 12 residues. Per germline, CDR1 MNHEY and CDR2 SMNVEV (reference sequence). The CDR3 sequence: CASPPSGWTQHF. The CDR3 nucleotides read TGTGCCAGCCCGCCTAGTGGGTGGACCCAGCATTTT.